The 20 T cell receptor beta chains listed next were all sequenced from one sample in a study of OX40 agonist ivuxolimab in advanced cancers. Data came from immunoSEQ multiplex PCR; TCRdb stores just in-frame clones and leaves some out. The sample shows 65,000 to 70,000 clones, 85% to 90% of them seen only once. This specimen consisted of CD4+ or CD8+ T cells sorted from blood, obtained in a trial of the OX40 agonist ivuxolimab. The receptors were gathered from an adult with an advanced solid tumor such as melanoma, head and neck, liver or kidney cancer.

V gene TRBV29-1 combines with J gene TRBJ1-1, with D perhaps matching TRBD1 (5 bases). The CDR3 runs 15 residues. Per germline, CDR1 SQVTM and CDR2 ANQGSEA. Trimming pared 6 bases from V and 2 bases from J, leaving 19 bases between. The CDR3 protein is CSVTPTGTSNTEAFF. CDR3 sequence (DNA): TGCAGCGTCACCCCCACCGGGACGTCCAACACTGAAGCTTTCTTT.

The V gene is TRBV9, the J gene TRBJ2-7; 10 bases map to TRBD2. The CDR3 covers 16 residues. After removal of 1 base from V and 7 bases from J, the junction contained 11 bases not matched to a gene. Per the germline V gene, CDR1 is SGDLS and CDR2 is YYNGEE. CDR3 bases: TGTGCCAGCAGCGTAAGTGGGCTAGCGGGAGTGGTTGAGCAGTACTTC. Amino acids: CASSVSGLAGVVEQYF.

J is TRBJ1-1 and V is TRBV29-1; the D gene is possibly TRBD1 (6 bases). Germline V CDR1 and CDR2: SQVTM, ANQGSEA. Trimming took off 4 bases at V and 4 bases at J, with 13 bases between the two ends. The CDR3 has 13 amino acids. The CDR3 DNA reads as TGCAGCGTTGCCCAGGGGTCATCCACTGAAGCTTTCTTT. It encodes CSVAQGSSTEAFF.

The CDR3 protein is CASSLDWSSYEQYF. Written as DNA, the CDR3 is TGCGCCAGCAGCTTGGACTGGAGCTCCTACGAGCAGTACTTC. The J gene is TRBJ2-7, the V gene TRBV5-1; D gene unclear. The CDR3 sequence is 14 residues long. The germline gives CDR1 SGHRS, CDR2 YFSETQ. V lost 0 bases, J lost 0 bases, and 7 bases lay in between.

The chain carries TRBV7-2 and TRBJ2-5; D gene unclear. V dropped 0 bases and J dropped 2 bases, with 4 bases sitting between them. The germline gives CDR1 SGHTA, CDR2 FQGNSA. The CDR3 has 13 residues. CDR3 loop: CASSLAAQETQYF. The CDR3 DNA sequence: TGTGCCAGCAGCTTAGCGGCACAAGAGACCCAGTACTTC.

This sequence joins TRBV7-2 and TRBJ2-7; D call uncertain. Germline V lookup: CDR1 SGHTA, CDR2 FQGNSA. V was trimmed by 4 bases and J by 0 bases, leaving 10 bases between them. This CDR3 is built from 14 residues. CDR3 region: CASSSPGGSYEQYF. Here the CDR3 DNA reads TGTGCCAGCAGCTCCCCGGGCGGCTCCTACGAGCAGTACTTC. The full variable domain, in which reference TRBV7-2 and TRBJ2-7 provide the parts outside the CDR3, is GAGVSQSPSNKVTEKGKDVELRCDPISGHTALYWYRQSLGQGLEFLIYFQGNSAPDKSGLPSDRFSAERTGGSVSTLTIQRTQQEDSAVYLCASSSPGGSYEQYFGPGTRLTVT.

This clone was picked up one time. This rearrangement joins TRBV6-4 to TRBJ2-1; 8 nucleotides match TRBD2. This CDR3 is 16 amino acids long. The ends lost 4 bases at V and 7 bases at J; junction bases unmatched: 12. The V gene's germline CDR1 is MRHNA and CDR2 SNTAGT. CDR3 residues: CASSALAGMRRNEQFF. DNA for the CDR3: TGTGCCAGCAGTGCCTTAGCGGGGATGAGGAGGAATGAGCAGTTCTTC.

V usage is TRBV7-9 and J usage is TRBJ2-3, with D perhaps TRBD2 (7 bases). V was pared by 0 bases and J by 4 bases, with 11 bases between. This CDR3 is built from 15 residues. Per germline, CDR1 SEHNR and CDR2 FQNEAQ (reference sequence). The CDR3 reads CASSLAGGHSDTQYF. The DNA of the CDR3 is TGTGCCAGCAGCTTAGCCGGGGGGCATTCAGATACGCAGTATTTT.

This sequence joins TRBV5-1 and TRBJ2-1, with 7 bases identical to TRBD2. The germline CDR1 and CDR2 sequences are SGHRS and YFSETQ. CDR3 length equals 20 residues. With 4 bases clipped from V and 0 bases from J, the junction kept 19 bases outside the gene matches. In nucleotides, the CDR3 is TGCGCCAGCAGCCGACAAACGAAAAGCGGGACCATAAGCTCCTACAATGAGCAGTTCTTC. Amino acid sequence: CASSRQTKSGTISSYNEQFF. Drawing the rest from reference TRBV5-1 and TRBJ2-1, the complete variable domain is KAGVTQTPRYLIKTRGQQVTLSCSPISGHRSVSWYQQTPGQGLQFLFEYFSETQRNKGNFPGRFSGRQFSNSRSEMNVSTLELGDSALYLCASSRQTKSGTISSYNEQFFGPGTRLTVL.

This chain joins TRBV11-2 and TRBJ2-2; TRBD1 aligns across 7 bases. CDR1 is SGHAT and CDR2 is FQNNGV in the germline V gene. V lost 11 bases and J lost 3; bases outside the gene matches: 12. CDR3 length equals 15 residues. CDR3 coding DNA: TGTGCCGTCGGCGATCGGGGACAGCACACCGGGGAGCTGTTTTTT. Its translation is CAVGDRGQHTGELFF.

The chain recombines TRBV2 with TRBJ2-1, with 10 positions matching TRBD1. Germline V gene data show CDR1 as SNHLY and CDR2 as FYNNEI. V lost 9 bases and J lost 10; bases outside the gene matches: 12. The CDR3 loop spans 14 amino acids. CDR3 bases: TGTGCCAGTCTCCGGGACAGGGGATCGGGGGAGCAGTTCTTC. It is translated as CASLRDRGSGEQFF.

CDR3 amino acids: CASSLSGDLPHEQYF. DNA of the CDR3: TGTGCCAGCAGCTTAAGTGGGGACCTCCCCCACGAGCAGTACTTC. The chain carries TRBV7-2 and TRBJ2-7; D possibly uses TRBD1 or TRBD2 (5 bases each). V lost 2 bases to trimming and J lost 5 bases, with 16 bases between them. CDR1 is SGHTA, CDR2 FQGNSA, per germline. The CDR3 covers 15 residues.

The chain recombines TRBV6-6 with TRBJ1-5, with unresolved D. Trimming shortened V by 5 bases and J by 0 bases, and 8 bases separated the two germline ends. Germline V gene data show CDR1 as MNHNY and CDR2 as SVGAGI (reference sequence). The CDR3 runs 14 residues. The CDR3 DNA follows: TGTGCCAGCAGTACGGATTATAGCAATCAGCCCCAGCATTTT. This codes for CASSTDYSNQPQHF.

The rearrangement links TRBV4-3 to TRBJ2-7; perhaps D is TRBD1 or TRBD2 (5 bases each). The CDR3 loop spans 15 amino acids. Germline loops: CDR1 LGHNA, CDR2 YSLEER. Trimming removed 2 bases at V and 0 bases at J, with 11 bases between. CDR3 protein: CASSQYLGVSYEQYF. Here the CDR3 DNA reads TGCGCCAGCAGCCAATATTTGGGGGTCTCCTACGAGCAGTACTTC.

The genes are TRBV11-3 and TRBJ2-1; D possibly corresponds to TRBD2 (6 bases). Trimming removed 1 base at V and 2 bases at J, with 6 bases between. The germline CDR1 and CDR2 sequences are SGHNT and YENEEA. The CDR3 runs to 14 residues. The CDR3 reads CASSLGGTYNEQFF. The CDR3 DNA follows: TGTGCCAGCAGCTTAGGCGGGACCTACAATGAGCAGTTCTTC.

The chain uses TRBV29-1 and TRBJ1-1; D unclear. V shed 7 bases and J shed 1 base, with 10 bases lying between them. Germline lookup yields CDR1 SQVTM and CDR2 ANQGSEA. This CDR3 is 12 amino acids long. The CDR3 DNA is TGCAGCGGACGGCTCAGGAACACTGAAGCTTTCTTT. Its protein product is CSGRLRNTEAFF.

The chain is built from TRBV18 and TRBJ2-5; D is perhaps TRBD1 (5 bases). The closer fit of TRBJ2-7 to the DNA end suggests the J call may be wrong. Per germline, CDR1 KGHSH and CDR2 LQKENI. This CDR3 comprises 13 residues. The CDR3 reads CASSVQESYEQYF. CDR3 sequence (DNA): TGTGCCAGCTCAGTACAGGAGTCCTACGAGCAGTACTTC.

The chain is built from TRBV28 and TRBJ1-1, with no clear D. There are 13 residues in the CDR3. The ends were cut back, 0 bases at V and 8 bases at J, with 10 bases in the middle. CDR1 and CDR2 from the germline V gene are MDHEN and SYDVKM. CDR3 bases: TGTGCCAGCAGTTTATGGCAAACCTGGGAAGCTTTCTTT. Its protein product is CASSLWQTWEAFF.

This clone was counted once. This chain uses TRBV12-2 with TRBJ1-5; TRBD1 reflects the table's D call only, with no check against the DNA. TRBV12-2 counts as a pseudogene. The CDR3 runs to 17 residues. Written as DNA, the CDR3 is TGTGCAAGTCGCTTCCCCGACAGGGGTCCCCCCAATCAGCCCCAGCATTTT. Its protein product is CASRFPDRGPPNQPQHF.

This chain connects TRBV11-3 to TRBJ2-1, with 9 positions matching TRBD2. Per the germline V gene, CDR1 is SGHNT and CDR2 is YENEEA. V was clipped by 4 bases and J by 9 bases; unmatched bases: 7. The CDR3 has 14 residues. CDR3 region: CASSSLAGTTEQFF. CDR3 nucleotides: TGTGCCAGCAGCTCGCTAGCGGGAACGACTGAGCAGTTCTTC.